This is a list of T cell receptor beta chains from one sample in a study of blood T cell repertoires in COVID-19. Produced via immunoSEQ multiplex PCR; TCRdb's table is partial and in-frame only. The sample includes 170,000 or so clones, 88% seen only once; the top ten take less than 8.5%. Sequencing was done on a sample of PBMCs or T cells enriched from blood (not recorded which). These receptors were obtained from a woman aged 50 to 60 who had recovered from COVID-19. Both conserved end residues are part of each CDR3. D genes are given only for firm matches. Size values are once, few and many counts, or a class for expanded clones, and some rows have none.

.,.,TRBJ2-5,TRBV7-2,CASSLELWGGLQTQYF,TGTGCCAGCAGCTTAGAATTGTGGGGGGGCCTGCAGACCCAGTACTTC
.,once,TRBJ1-3,TRBV19,CATRALSSGNTIYF,TGTGCCACGCGGGCCCTCAGCTCTGGAAACACCATATATTTT
.,.,TRBJ2-5,TRBV5-6,CASSPGGGARSGRETQYF,TGTGCCAGCAGCCCGGGTGGCGGGGCTCGATCGGGAAGAGAGACCCAGTACTTC
TRBD2,.,TRBJ2-5,TRBV10-3,CAISESPSGVSQTQYF,TGTGCCATCAGTGAGTCCCCTAGCGGGGTCAGCCAGACCCAGTACTTC
TRBD2,.,TRBJ2-6,TRBV7-3,CASSPRGRGSGANVLTF,TGTGCCAGCAGCCCGCGGGGGAGGGGTAGCGGGGCCAACGTCCTGACTTTC
TRBD2,.,TRBJ2-3,TRBV4-3,CASSQGFLAGESTDTQYF,TGCGCCAGCAGCCAAGGTTTCTTAGCGGGGGAAAGCACAGATACGCAGTATTTT
TRBD1,.,TRBJ1-2,TRBV6-6,CASSPRGVYGYTF,TGTGCCAGCAGCCCCAGGGGGGTGTATGGCTACACCTTC
TRBD2,.,TRBJ2-3,TRBV19,CASSPETSGSTDTQYF,TGTGCCAGTAGTCCCGAGACTAGCGGAAGCACAGATACGCAGTATTTT
TRBD1,.,TRBJ2-2,TRBV6-1,CASSEWAGQVFTGELFF,TGTGCCAGCAGTGAATGGGCGGGACAGGTGTTCACCGGGGAGCTGTTTTTT
.,.,TRBJ1-2,TRBV4-1,CASSQAQGTPYGYTF,TGCGCCAGCAGCCAAGCTCAGGGGACCCCCTATGGCTACACCTTC
TRBD1,.,TRBJ1-1,TRBV9,CASSGQGQSEAFF,TGTGCCAGCAGCGGACAGGGTCAGTCTGAAGCTTTCTTT
.,.,TRBJ1-2,TRBV6-5,CASSTRRQSYGYTF,TGTGCCAGCAGTACTCGGCGACAGTCCTATGGCTACACCTTC
TRBD2,.,TRBJ2-1,TRBV7-2,CASSFLRGGRDEQFF,TGTGCCAGCAGCTTCTTGCGGGGGGGCAGGGATGAGCAGTTCTTC
.,.,TRBJ2-3,TRBV4-2,CASSPGTDTQYF,TGTGCCAGCAGCCCGGGCACAGATACGCAGTATTTT
TRBD1,.,TRBJ1-5,TRBV11-2,CASSPEDRAAQHF,TGTGCCAGCAGCCCCGAGGACAGGGCGGCCCAGCATTTT
TRBD1,.,TRBJ1-1,TRBV19,CASSIRGQPEAFF,TGTGCCAGTAGTATAAGGGGACAGCCCGAAGCTTTCTTT
.,.,TRBJ2-3,TRBV9,CASSDKSTDTQYF,TGTGCCAGCAGCGACAAGAGCACAGATACGCAGTATTTT
.,.,TRBJ2-1,TRBV7-2,CASSLALKDRKQFF,TGTGCCAGCAGCTTAGCGCTAAAGGACAGAAAGCAGTTCTTC
.,.,TRBJ2-1,TRBV29-1,CSLVAGRSSYNEQFF,TGCAGCTTAGTGGCGGGGCGAAGCTCCTACAATGAGCAGTTCTTC
TRBD2,.,TRBJ2-3,TRBV9,CASSLQGTSGGRSTDTQYF,TGTGCCAGCAGCCTTCAAGGGACTAGCGGGGGCCGTAGCACAGATACGCAGTATTTT
.,few,TRBJ1-3,TRBV3-1/TRBV3-2,CASSLTGVRVNTIYF,TGTGCCAGCAGCCTCACAGGTGTCAGGGTAAACACCATATATTTT
.,.,TRBJ2-7,TRBV5-8,CASSLDPGSPVDEQYF,TGTGCCAGCAGCTTGGATCCGGGGAGTCCAGTCGACGAGCAGTACTTC
.,.,TRBJ2-6,TRBV6-5,CASSSGFQSGANVLTF,TGTGCCAGCAGTTCCGGGTTCCAATCTGGGGCCAACGTCCTGACTTTC
TRBD2,.,TRBJ2-3,TRBV19,CASSILSSGGPGDTQYF,TGTGCCAGTAGTATTTTGTCTAGCGGGGGGCCAGGAGATACGCAGTATTTT
.,.,TRBJ1-1,TRBV7-8,CASSPQGTEAFF,TGTGCCAGCAGCCCTCAGGGTACGGAAGCTTTCTTT
.,.,TRBJ1-4,TRBV24-1,CATSDSRGRSEKLFF,TGTGCCACCAGTGATTCCAGGGGTCGGAGTGAAAAACTGTTTTTT
TRBD2,.,TRBJ2-2,TRBV29-1,CSAGLAGGGELFF,TGCAGCGCTGGACTAGCGGGGGGCGGGGAGCTGTTTTTT
.,.,TRBJ2-7,TRBV6-5,CASSSLLQGPSYEQYF,TGTGCCAGCAGTTCCCTCCTCCAGGGGCCATCCTACGAGCAGTACTTC
.,.,TRBJ1-1,TRBV7-9,CASSLPGRVGDTEAFF,TGTGCCAGCAGCTTACCTGGCAGGGTCGGAGACACTGAAGCTTTCTTT
TRBD1,.,TRBJ1-2,TRBV7-8,CASSLGTGGASHTF,TGTGCCAGCAGCTTAGGGACAGGGGGCGCGAGTCACACCTTC
TRBD2,.,TRBJ2-1,TRBV11-2,CASSDLAGGLSSYNEQFF,TGTGCCAGCAGCGATTTGGCGGGGGGCCTTAGCTCCTACAATGAGCAGTTCTTC
.,.,TRBJ1-4,TRBV4-3,CASSQQGGNEKLFF,TGCGCCAGCAGCCAACAAGGGGGTAATGAAAAACTGTTTTTT
TRBD2,.,TRBJ2-1,TRBV11-3,CASSFKHTSVYNEQFF,TGTGCCAGCAGCTTCAAACATACTAGCGTCTACAATGAGCAGTTCTTC
TRBD2,.,TRBJ2-5,TRBV7-9,CASSLGGAGGQETQYF,TGTGCCAGCAGCCTCGGGGGGGCCGGCGGCCAAGAGACCCAGTACTTC
TRBD1,.,TRBJ1-2,TRBV25-1,CASSRQGSNYGYTF,TGTGCCAGCAGTAGACAGGGATCTAACTATGGCTACACCTTC
TRBD1,.,TRBJ1-4,TRBV5-5,CASRGQVNEKLFF,TGTGCCAGCAGAGGACAGGTTAATGAAAAACTGTTTTTT
TRBD1,.,TRBJ1-2,TRBV7-9,CASSLRTGVYGYTF,TGTGCCAGCAGCTTAAGGACAGGGGTCTATGGCTACACCTTC
TRBD1,few,TRBJ1-5,TRBV6-5,CASRGQGQTQPQHF,TGTGCCAGCAGGGGACAGGGGCAGACTCAGCCCCAGCATTTT
TRBD1,.,TRBJ2-3,TRBV24-1,CATSGVGGRGTDTQYF,TGTGCCACCAGCGGGGTAGGGGGCCGTGGCACAGATACGCAGTATTTT
TRBD2,.,TRBJ2-1,TRBV2,CASERGGLNEQFF,TGTGCCAGCGAGCGGGGGGGCCTGAATGAGCAGTTCTTC
.,.,TRBJ1-1,TRBV5-4,CASNPGGMNTEAFF,TGTGCCAGCAACCCGGGGGGGATGAACACTGAAGCTTTCTTT
TRBD1,once,TRBJ2-1,TRBV19,CASSFGRTGGFGEQFF,TGTGCCAGTAGTTTTGGTAGGACAGGGGGCTTTGGTGAGCAGTTCTTC
TRBD1,.,TRBJ1-2,TRBV7-8,CASSTPGQGASSYGYTF,TGTGCCAGCAGCACGCCGGGACAGGGGGCTAGTAGCTATGGCTACACCTTC
TRBD2,.,TRBJ2-3,TRBV30,CAWSTHGGLTDTQYF,TGTGCCTGGAGTACCCACGGGGGGTTGACAGATACGCAGTATTTT
.,.,TRBJ1-5,TRBV19,CASSPPQGNNQPQHF,TGTGCCAGTAGTCCCCCCCAGGGCAATAATCAGCCCCAGCATTTT
.,.,TRBJ1-4,TRBV6-5,CASSYEGSNEKLFF,TGTGCCAGCAGTTACGAGGGATCTAATGAAAAACTGTTTTTT
.,.,TRBJ1-4,TRBV7-9,CASIASRGRGNEKLFF,TGTGCCAGCATCGCGTCAAGGGGCAGGGGTAATGAAAAACTGTTTTTT
.,.,TRBJ1-2,TRBV11-2,CASSLFRWAGYTF,TGTGCCAGCAGCTTATTCCGGTGGGCTGGCTACACCTTC
.,.,TRBJ1-3,TRBV25-1,CASSPSGNTIYF,TGTGCCAGCAGTCCATCTGGAAACACCATATATTTT
.,.,TRBJ1-1,TRBV27,CASSSTGNTEAFF,TGTGCCAGCAGTTCGACAGGGAACACTGAAGCTTTCTTT
TRBD1,.,TRBJ1-4,TRBV4-2,CASSQEQTGVNEKLFF,TGTGCCAGCAGCCAAGAACAGACAGGGGTTAATGAAAAACTGTTTTTT
.,.,TRBJ1-5,TRBV1,CTSSQGSQGVSQPQHF,TGCACCAGCAGCCAAGGAAGTCAGGGGGTCTCTCAGCCCCAGCATTTT
.,.,TRBJ2-3,TRBV7-2,CASSLVSRGGTDTQYF,TGTGCCAGCAGCTTAGTCTCCAGGGGTGGCACAGATACGCAGTATTTT
TRBD1,.,TRBJ2-3,TRBV13,CASSSGTGTDTQYF,TGTGCCAGCAGCTCCGGGACAGGCACAGATACGCAGTATTTT
TRBD1,.,TRBJ1-6,TRBV6-5,CASSGQGAESPLHF,TGTGCCAGCAGCGGACAGGGGGCGGAATCACCCCTCCACTTT